This T cell receptor (beta chain) was sequenced during a study of shared clonotypes between healthy human individuals. In the case of this clone: The antigen remains unidentified. In the same sample, other DNA sequences code for this CDR3.

The length of the CDR3 is 15 residues. The V gene's germline CDR1 is MNHEY and CDR2 SVGAGI. V shed 0 bases, J shed 1 base, and the junction held 3 bases outside the gene matches. The repertoire was sequenced with immunoSEQ multiplex PCR; TCRdb's copy has only in-frame clones and lacks some. The data hold some 1,100,000 clones, with about 80% observed a single time. General observations from the study: Some naive CD4 clonotypes, around 4.9%, turned up in common across several donors.

The chain employs TRBV6-5 and TRBJ2-7; TRBD2 matches 7 bases. This receptor was taken from a young man in good health. Some clones in this sample may be carry-over from other donors' samples. The sequenced sample consisted of memory CD4+ T cells from PBMCs. The subset denotes: CD45RA-negative fraction. Written as DNA, the CDR3 is TGTGCCAGCAGTTACTCGGGCGGGGGTTCCTACGAGCAGTACTTC. This encodes CASSYSGGGSYEQYF.